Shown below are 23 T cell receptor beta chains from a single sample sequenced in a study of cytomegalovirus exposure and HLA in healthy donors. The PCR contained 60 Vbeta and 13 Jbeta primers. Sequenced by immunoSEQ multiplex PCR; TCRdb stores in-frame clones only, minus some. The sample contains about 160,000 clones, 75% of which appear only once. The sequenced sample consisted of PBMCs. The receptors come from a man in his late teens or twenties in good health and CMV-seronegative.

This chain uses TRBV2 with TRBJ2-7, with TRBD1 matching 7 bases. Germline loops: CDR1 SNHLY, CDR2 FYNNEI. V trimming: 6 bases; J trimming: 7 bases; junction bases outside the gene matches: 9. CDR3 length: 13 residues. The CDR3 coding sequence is TGTGCCAGCAGGATAGACAGGGCTGAAGAGCAGTACTTC. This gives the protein CASRIDRAEEQYF.

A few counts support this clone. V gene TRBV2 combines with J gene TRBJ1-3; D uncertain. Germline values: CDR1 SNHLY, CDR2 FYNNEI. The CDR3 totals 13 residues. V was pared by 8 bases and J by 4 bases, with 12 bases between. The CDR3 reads CASHRGSGNTIYF. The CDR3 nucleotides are TGTGCCAGCCACAGAGGGAGCGGAAACACCATATATTTT.

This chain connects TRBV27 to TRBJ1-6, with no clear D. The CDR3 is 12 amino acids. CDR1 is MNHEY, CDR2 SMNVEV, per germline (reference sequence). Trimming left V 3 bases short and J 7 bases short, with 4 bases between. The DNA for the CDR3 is TGTGCCAGCAGTTTCCTCAATTCACCCCTCCACTTT. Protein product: CASSFLNSPLHF.

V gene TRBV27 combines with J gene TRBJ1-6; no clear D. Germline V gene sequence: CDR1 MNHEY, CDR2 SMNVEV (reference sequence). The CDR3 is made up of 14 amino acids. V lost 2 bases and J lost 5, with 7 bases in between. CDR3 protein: CASSLQSNNSPLHF. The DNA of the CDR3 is TGTGCCAGCAGTTTACAGTCCAATAATTCACCCCTCCACTTT.

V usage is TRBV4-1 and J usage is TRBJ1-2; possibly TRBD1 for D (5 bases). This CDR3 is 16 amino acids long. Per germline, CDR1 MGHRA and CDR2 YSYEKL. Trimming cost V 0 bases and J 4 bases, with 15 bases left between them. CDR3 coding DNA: TGCGCCAGCAGCCAAGATCTTAAGGGGAAGGGCTATGGCTACACCTTC. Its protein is CASSQDLKGKGYGYTF.

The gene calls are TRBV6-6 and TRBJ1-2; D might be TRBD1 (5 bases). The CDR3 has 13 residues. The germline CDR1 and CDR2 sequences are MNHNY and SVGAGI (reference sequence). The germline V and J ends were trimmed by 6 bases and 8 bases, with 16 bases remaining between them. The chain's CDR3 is CASRRDSRGGYTF. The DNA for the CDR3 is TGTGCCAGCAGGCGGGACTCCCGGGGAGGCTACACCTTC.

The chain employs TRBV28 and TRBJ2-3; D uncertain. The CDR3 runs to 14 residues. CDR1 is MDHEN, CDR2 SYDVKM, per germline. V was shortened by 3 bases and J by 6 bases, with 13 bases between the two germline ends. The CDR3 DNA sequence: TGTGCCAGCAGTTTTACAGTTCAAGAGGATACGCAGTATTTT. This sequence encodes CASSFTVQEDTQYF.

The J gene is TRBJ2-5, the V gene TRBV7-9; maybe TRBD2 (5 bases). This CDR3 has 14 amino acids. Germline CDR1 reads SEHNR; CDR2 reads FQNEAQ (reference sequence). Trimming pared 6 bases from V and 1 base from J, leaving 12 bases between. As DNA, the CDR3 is TGTGCCAGCAGGCCGCGAGGGCCCCAAGAGACCCAGTACTTC. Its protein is CASRPRGPQETQYF.

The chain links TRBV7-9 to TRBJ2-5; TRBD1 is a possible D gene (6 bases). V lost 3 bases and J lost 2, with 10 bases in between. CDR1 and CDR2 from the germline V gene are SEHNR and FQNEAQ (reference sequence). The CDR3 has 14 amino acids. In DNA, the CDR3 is TGTGCCAGCAGCTTCTCCGGGACACAAGAGACCCAGTACTTC. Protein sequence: CASSFSGTQETQYF.

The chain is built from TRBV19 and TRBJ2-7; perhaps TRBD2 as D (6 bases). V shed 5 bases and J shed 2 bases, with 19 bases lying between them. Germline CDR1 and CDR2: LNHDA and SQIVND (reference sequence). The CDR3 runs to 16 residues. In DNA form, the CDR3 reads TGTGCCAGTAGTCTCTCCGGGAGTAGAGGGACCTACGAGCAGTACTTC. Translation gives CASSLSGSRGTYEQYF. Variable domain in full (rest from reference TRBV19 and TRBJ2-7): DGGITQSPKYLFRKEGQNVTLSCEQNLNHDAMYWYRQDPGQGLRLIYYSQIVNDFQKGDIAEGYSVSREKKESFPLTVTSAQKNPTAFYLCASSLSGSRGTYEQYFGPGTRLTVT.

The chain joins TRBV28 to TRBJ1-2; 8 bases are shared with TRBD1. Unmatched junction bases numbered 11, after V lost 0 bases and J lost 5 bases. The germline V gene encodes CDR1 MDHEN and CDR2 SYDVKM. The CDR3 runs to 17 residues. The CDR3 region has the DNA TGTGCCAGCAGTTTATGGGCCTCGGGACAGGAACTTTATGGCTACACCTTC. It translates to CASSLWASGQELYGYTF.

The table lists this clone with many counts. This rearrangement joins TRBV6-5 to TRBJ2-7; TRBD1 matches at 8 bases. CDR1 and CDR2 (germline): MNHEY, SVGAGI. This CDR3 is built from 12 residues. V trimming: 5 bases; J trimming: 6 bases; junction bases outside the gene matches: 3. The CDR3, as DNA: TGTGCCAGCAGTCGGACAGGGCTCGAGCAGTACTTC. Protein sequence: CASSRTGLEQYF.

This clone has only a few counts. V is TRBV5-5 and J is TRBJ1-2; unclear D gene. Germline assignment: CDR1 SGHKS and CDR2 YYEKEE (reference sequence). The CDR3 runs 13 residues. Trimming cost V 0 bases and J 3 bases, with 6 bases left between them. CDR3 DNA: TGTGCCAGCAGCTTGGAGGGAGACTATGGCTACACCTTC. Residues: CASSLEGDYGYTF. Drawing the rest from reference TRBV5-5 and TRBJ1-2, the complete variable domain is DAGVTQSPTHLIKTRGQQVTLRCSPISGHKSVSWYQQVLGQGPQFIFQYYEKEERGRGNFPDRFSARQFPNYSSELNVNALLLGDSALYLCASSLEGDYGYTFGSGTRLTVV.

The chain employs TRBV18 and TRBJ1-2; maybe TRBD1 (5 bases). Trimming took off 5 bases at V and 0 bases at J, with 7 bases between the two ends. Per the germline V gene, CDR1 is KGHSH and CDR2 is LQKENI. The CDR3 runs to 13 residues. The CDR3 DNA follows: TGTGCCAGCTCAGAAGGGGCTAACTATGGCTACACCTTC. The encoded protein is CASSEGANYGYTF.

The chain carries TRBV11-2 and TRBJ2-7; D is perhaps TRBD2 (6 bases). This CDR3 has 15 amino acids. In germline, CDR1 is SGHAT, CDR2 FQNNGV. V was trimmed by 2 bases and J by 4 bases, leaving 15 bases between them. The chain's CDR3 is CASSLWASVGYEQYF. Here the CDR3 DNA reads TGTGCCAGCAGCTTATGGGCTAGCGTGGGTTACGAGCAGTACTTC.

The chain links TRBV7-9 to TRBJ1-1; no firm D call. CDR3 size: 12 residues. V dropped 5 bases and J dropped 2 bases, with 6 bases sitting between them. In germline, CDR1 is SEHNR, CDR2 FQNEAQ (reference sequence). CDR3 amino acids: CASSRANTEAFF. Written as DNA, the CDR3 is TGTGCCAGCAGCCGAGCTAACACTGAAGCTTTCTTT.

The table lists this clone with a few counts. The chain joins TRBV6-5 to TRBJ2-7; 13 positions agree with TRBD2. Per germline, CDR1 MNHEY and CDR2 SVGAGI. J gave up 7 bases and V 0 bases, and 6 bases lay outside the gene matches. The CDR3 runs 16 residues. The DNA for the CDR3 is TGTGCCAGCAGTTACTCGTGGACTAGCGGGAGTACGGAGCAGTACTTC. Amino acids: CASSYSWTSGSTEQYF.

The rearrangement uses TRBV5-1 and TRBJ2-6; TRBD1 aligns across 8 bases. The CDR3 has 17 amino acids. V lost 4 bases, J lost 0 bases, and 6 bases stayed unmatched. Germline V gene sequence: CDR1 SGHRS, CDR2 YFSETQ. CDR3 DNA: TGCGCCAGCAGCCTGGACAGGGCTTTCTCTGGGGCCAACGTCCTGACTTTC. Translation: CASSLDRAFSGANVLTF.

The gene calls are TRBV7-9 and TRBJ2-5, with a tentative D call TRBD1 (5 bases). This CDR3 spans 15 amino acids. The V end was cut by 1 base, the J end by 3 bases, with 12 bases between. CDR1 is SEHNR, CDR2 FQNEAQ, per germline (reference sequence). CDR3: CASSLVGQGKETQYF. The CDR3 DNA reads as TGTGCCAGCAGCTTAGTAGGCCAGGGTAAAGAGACCCAGTACTTC.

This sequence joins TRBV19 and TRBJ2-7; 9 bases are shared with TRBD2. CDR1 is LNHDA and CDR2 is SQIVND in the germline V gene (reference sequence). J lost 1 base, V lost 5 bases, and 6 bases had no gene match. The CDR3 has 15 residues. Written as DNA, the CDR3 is TGTGCCAGTAGTGGTAGCGGGAGCGTTTCCTACGAGCAGTACTTC. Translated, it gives CASSGSGSVSYEQYF.

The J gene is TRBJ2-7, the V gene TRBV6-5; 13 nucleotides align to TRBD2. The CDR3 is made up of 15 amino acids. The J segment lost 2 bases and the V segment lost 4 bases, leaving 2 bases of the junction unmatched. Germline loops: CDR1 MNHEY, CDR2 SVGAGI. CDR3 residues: CASSSGLAGPYEQYF. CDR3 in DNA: TGTGCCAGCAGTTCGGGACTAGCGGGACCCTACGAGCAGTACTTC.

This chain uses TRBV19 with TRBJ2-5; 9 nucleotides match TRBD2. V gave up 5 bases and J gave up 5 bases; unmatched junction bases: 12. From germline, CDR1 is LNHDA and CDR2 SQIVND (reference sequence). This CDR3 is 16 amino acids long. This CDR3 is CASSPEVAGVMETQYF. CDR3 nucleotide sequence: TGTGCCAGTAGTCCCGAGGTAGCGGGAGTCATGGAGACCCAGTACTTC.

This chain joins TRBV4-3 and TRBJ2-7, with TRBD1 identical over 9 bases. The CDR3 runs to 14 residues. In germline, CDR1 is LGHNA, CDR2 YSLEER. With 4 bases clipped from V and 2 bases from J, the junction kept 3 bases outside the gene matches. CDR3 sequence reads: CASSPGQGTYEQYF. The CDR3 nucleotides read TGCGCCAGCAGCCCGGGACAGGGAACCTACGAGCAGTACTTC.